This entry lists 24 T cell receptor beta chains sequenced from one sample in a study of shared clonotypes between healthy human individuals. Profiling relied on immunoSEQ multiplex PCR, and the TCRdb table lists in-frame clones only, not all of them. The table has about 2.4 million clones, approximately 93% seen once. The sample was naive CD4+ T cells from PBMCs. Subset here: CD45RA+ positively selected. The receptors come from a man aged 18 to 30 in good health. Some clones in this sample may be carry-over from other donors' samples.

The CDR3 protein is CASSLDRRTYEQYF. In DNA form, the CDR3 reads TGTGCCAGCAGCTTGGACAGACGGACCTACGAGCAGTACTTC. The J gene is TRBJ2-7, the V gene TRBV5-4; D gene ambiguous. The CDR3 is 14 amino acids. Per the germline V gene, CDR1 is SGHNT and CDR2 is YYREEE (reference sequence). The V end was cut by 0 bases, the J end by 2 bases, with 9 bases between.

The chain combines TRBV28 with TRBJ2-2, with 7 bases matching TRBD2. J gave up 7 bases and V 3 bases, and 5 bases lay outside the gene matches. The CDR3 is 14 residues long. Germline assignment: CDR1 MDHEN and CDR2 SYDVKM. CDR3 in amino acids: CASSFERGFGELFF. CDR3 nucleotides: TGTGCCAGCAGTTTCGAGCGGGGCTTCGGGGAGCTGTTTTTT.

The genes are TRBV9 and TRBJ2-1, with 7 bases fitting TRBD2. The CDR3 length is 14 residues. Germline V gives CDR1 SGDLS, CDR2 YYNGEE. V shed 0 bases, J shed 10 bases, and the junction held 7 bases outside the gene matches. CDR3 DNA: TGTGCCAGCAGCGTAGAGCGGGACGGTCGAGAGCAGTTCTTC. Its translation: CASSVERDGREQFF.

This CDR3 reads CASSRTSGDRDTQYF. Here the CDR3 DNA reads TGTGCCAGCAGCCGGACTAGCGGAGACCGGGATACGCAGTATTTT. V is TRBV6-6 and J is TRBJ2-3, with 10 bases matching TRBD2. The V gene's germline CDR1 is MNHNY and CDR2 SVGAGI (reference sequence). This CDR3 is built from 15 residues. The junction had 9 bases not matched to a gene; V was cut back by 6 bases and J by 6 bases.

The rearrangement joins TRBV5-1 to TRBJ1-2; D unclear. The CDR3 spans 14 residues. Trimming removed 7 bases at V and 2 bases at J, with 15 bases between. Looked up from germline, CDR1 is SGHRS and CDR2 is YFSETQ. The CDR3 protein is CASGGEQPNYGYTF. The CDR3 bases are TGCGCCAGCGGCGGAGAGCAACCGAACTATGGCTACACCTTC.

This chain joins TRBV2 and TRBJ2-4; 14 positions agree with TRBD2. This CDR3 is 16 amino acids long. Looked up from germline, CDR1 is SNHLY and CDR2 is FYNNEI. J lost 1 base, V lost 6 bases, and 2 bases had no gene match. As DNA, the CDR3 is TGTGCCAGCAGGGGACTAGCGGGGGATGCCAAAAACATTCAGTACTTC. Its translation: CASRGLAGDAKNIQYF.

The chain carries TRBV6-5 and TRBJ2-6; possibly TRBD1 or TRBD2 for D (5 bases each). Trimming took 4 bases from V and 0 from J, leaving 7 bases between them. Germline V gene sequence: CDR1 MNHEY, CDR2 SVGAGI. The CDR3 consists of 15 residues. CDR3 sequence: CASSWGSSGANVLTF. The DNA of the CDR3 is TGTGCCAGCAGTTGGGGGAGCTCTGGGGCCAACGTCCTGACTTTC.

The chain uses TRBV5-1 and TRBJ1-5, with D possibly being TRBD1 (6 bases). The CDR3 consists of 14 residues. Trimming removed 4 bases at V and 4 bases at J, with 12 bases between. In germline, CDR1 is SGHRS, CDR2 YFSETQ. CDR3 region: CASSQGGGNQPQHF. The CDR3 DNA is TGCGCCAGCAGCCAAGGGGGTGGAAATCAGCCCCAGCATTTT.

CDR3 amino acids: CASRSGTVGGYTF. The DNA of the CDR3 is TGTGCCAGCAGATCCGGGACAGTCGGCGGCTACACCTTC. The rearrangement links TRBV27 to TRBJ1-2, with TRBD1 identical over 7 bases. The CDR3 extends over 13 amino acids. Germline assignment: CDR1 MNHEY and CDR2 SMNVEV (reference sequence). Unmatched junction bases numbered 9, after V lost 6 bases and J lost 8 bases.

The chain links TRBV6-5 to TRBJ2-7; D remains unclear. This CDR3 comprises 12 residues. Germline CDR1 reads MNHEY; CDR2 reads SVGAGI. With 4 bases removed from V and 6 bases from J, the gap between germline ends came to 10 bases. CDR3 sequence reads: CASSSQWGEQYF. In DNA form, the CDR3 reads TGTGCCAGCAGTTCCCAGTGGGGCGAGCAGTACTTC.

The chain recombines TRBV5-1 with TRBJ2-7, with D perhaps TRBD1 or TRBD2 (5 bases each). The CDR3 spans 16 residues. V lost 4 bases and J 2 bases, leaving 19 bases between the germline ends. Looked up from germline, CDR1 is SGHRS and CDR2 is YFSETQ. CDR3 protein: CASSRESGTRAYEQYF. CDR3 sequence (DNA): TGCGCCAGCAGCCGCGAATCCGGGACCAGAGCCTACGAGCAGTACTTC. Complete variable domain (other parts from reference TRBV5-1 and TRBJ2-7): KAGVTQTPRYLIKTRGQQVTLSCSPISGHRSVSWYQQTPGQGLQFLFEYFSETQRNKGNFPGRFSGRQFSNSRSEMNVSTLELGDSALYLCASSRESGTRAYEQYFGPGTRLTVT.

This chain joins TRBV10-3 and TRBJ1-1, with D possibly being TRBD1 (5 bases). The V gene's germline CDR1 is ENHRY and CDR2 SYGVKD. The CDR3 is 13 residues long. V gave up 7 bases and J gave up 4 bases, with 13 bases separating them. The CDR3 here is CAITRAFGTEAFF. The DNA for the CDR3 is TGTGCCATCACCAGGGCCTTCGGCACTGAAGCTTTCTTT.

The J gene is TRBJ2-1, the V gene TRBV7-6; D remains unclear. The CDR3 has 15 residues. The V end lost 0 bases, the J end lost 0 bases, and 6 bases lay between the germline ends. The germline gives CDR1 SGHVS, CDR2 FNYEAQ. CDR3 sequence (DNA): TGTGCCAGCAGCTTAGCGGTAAGCTCCTACAATGAGCAGTTCTTC. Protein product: CASSLAVSSYNEQFF.

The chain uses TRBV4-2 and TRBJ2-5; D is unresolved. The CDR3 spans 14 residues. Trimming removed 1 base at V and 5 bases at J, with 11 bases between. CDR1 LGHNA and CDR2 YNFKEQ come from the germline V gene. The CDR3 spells CASSQGWAGETQYF. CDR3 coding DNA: TGTGCCAGCAGCCAAGGTTGGGCCGGGGAGACCCAGTACTTC.

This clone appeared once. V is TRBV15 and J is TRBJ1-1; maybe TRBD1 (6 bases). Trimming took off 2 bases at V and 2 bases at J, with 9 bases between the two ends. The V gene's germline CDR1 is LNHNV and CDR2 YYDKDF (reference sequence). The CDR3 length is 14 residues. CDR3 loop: CATSRNRENTEAFF. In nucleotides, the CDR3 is TGTGCCACCAGCAGAAACAGGGAAAACACTGAAGCTTTCTTT. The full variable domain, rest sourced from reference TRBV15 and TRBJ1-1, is DAMVIQNPRYQVTQFGKPVTLSCSQTLNHNVMYWYQQKSSQAPKLLFHYYDKDFNNEADTPDNFQSRRPNTSFCFLDIRSPGLGDTAMYLCATSRNRENTEAFFGQGTRLTVV.

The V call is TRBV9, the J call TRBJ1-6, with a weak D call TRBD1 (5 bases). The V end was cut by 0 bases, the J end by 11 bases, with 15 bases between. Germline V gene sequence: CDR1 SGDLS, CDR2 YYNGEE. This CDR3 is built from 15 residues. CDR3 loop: CASSVARRQSTPLHF. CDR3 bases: TGTGCCAGCAGCGTAGCCCGGCGACAGTCAACACCCCTCCACTTT.

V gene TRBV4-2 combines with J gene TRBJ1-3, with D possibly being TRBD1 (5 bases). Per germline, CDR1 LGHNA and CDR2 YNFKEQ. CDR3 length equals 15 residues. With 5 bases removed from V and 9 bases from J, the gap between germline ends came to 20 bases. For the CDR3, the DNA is TGTGCCAGCAGCAAGACGTGGGAACTCGGGGGCACCATATATTTT. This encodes CASSKTWELGGTIYF.

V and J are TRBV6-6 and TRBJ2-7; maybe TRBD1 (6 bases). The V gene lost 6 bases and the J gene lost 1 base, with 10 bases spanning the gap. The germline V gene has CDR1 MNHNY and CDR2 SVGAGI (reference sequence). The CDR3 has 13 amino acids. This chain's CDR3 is CASSLRGSYEQYF. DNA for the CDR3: TGTGCCAGCAGCCTCAGGGGTTCCTACGAGCAGTACTTC.

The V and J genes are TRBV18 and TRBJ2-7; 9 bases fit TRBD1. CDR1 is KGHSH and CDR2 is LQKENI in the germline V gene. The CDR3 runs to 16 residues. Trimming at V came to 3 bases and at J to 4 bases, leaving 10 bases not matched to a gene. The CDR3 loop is CASSPPPGQGRYEQYF. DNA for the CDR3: TGTGCCAGCTCACCCCCCCCCGGACAGGGGCGATACGAGCAGTACTTC.

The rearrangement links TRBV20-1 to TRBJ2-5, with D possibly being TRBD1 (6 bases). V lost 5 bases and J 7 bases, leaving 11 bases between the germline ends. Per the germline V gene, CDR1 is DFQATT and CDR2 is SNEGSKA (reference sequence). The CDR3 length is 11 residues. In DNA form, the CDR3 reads TGCAGTGCTGGACAGCTTGGGACCCAGTACTTC. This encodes CSAGQLGTQYF.

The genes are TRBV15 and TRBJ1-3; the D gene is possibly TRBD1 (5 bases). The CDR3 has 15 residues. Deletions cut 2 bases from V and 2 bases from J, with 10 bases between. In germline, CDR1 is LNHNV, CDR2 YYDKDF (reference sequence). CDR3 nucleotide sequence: TGTGCCACCAGCAGAAGAGGGACCGCTGGAAACACCATATATTTT. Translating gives CATSRRGTAGNTIYF.

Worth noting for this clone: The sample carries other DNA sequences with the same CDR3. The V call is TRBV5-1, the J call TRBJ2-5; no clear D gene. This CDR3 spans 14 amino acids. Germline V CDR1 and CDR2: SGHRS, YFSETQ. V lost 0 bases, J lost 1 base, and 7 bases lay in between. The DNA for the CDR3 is TGCGCCAGCAGCTTGGGTCAGCTCCAAGAGACCCAGTACTTC. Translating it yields CASSLGQLQETQYF.

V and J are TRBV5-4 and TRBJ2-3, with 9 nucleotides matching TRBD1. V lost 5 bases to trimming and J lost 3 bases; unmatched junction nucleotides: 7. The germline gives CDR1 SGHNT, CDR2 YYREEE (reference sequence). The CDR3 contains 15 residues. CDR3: CASRSPGQGTDTQYF. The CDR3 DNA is TGTGCCAGCAGATCACCGGGACAGGGTACAGATACGCAGTATTTT.

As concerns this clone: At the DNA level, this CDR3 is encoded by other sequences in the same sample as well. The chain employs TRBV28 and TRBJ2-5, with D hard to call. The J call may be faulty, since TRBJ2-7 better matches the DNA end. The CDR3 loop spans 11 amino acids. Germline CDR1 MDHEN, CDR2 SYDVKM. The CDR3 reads CASRANYEQYF. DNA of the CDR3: TGTGCCAGCCGGGCAAACTACGAGCAGTACTTC.